One sample yielded the 26 T cell receptor beta chains listed below, sequenced in a study of PD-L1 blockade in urothelial cancer. Some clones are missing from TCRdb's copy, which holds only in-frame ones; the method was immunoSEQ multiplex PCR. Altogether some 22,000 clones are present, around 91% being singletons, with the ten largest covering approximately 10%. Documented time point: peripheral blood 6 weeks after treatment start. This specimen was PBMCs, taken around atezolizumab (anti-PD-L1) treatment. These TCRs come from a woman in her fifties or sixties with urothelial cancer.

J is TRBJ2-7 and V is TRBV18; a weak D match, TRBD2 (6 bases). The germline V and J ends were trimmed by 0 bases and 0 bases, with 9 bases remaining between them. Germline V gene sequence: CDR1 KGHSH, CDR2 LQKENI. The CDR3 is 15 amino acids. This CDR3 is CASSPPGGPSYEQYF. The CDR3 DNA is TGTGCCAGCTCACCACCGGGGGGACCCTCCTACGAGCAGTACTTC. Using reference TRBV18 and TRBJ2-7 for the parts outside the CDR3, the full variable domain is NAGVMQNPRHLVRRRGQEARLRCSPMKGHSHVYWYRQLPEEGLKFMVYLQKENIIDESGMPKERFSAEFPKEGPSILRIQQVVRGDSAAYFCASSPPGGPSYEQYFGPGTRLTVT.

The genes are TRBV10-3 and TRBJ2-7; 11 bases are shared with TRBD1. This CDR3 is built from 15 residues. Germline CDR1 is ENHRY and CDR2 is SYGVKD. V dropped 0 bases and J dropped 2; count of bases not matched to a gene: 0. CDR3 in DNA: TGTGCCATCAGTGAGTCGGGACAGGGGGCCTACGAGCAGTACTTC. It is translated as CAISESGQGAYEQYF.

The rearrangement joins TRBV7-2 to TRBJ2-2; 11 bases align to TRBD2. Losses at the gene ends were 3 bases for V and 6 bases for J; bases not matched to a gene: 3. The germline V gene has CDR1 SGHTA and CDR2 FQGNSA. CDR3 length equals 15 residues. The CDR3 DNA sequence: TGTGCCAGCAGCTTTAGCGGGAGGGGGGCCGGGGAGCTGTTTTTT. Encoded protein: CASSFSGRGAGELFF.

The chain uses TRBV7-8 and TRBJ2-2; D perhaps matches TRBD2 (7 bases). The CDR3 is 19 amino acids. Trimming took 5 bases from V and 3 from J, leaving 25 bases between them. CDR1 SGHVS and CDR2 FQNEAQ come from the germline V gene. Written as DNA, the CDR3 is TGTGCCAGCAGCCTACCGAGAGGGGGGGCTGAGGGGGACACCGGGGAGCTGTTTTTT. The encoded protein is CASSLPRGGAEGDTGELFF.

A remark on this clone: The limits of the CDR3 on the DNA are not certain, so only TCRdb's listed CDR3 is given. The V call is TRBV2, the J call TRBJ2-7; the tabulated D call, TRBD2, remains unverified against the DNA. The CDR3 is made up of 12 amino acids, end residues included. CDR1 and CDR2 from the germline V gene are SNHLY and FYNNEI. CDR3 protein: CASSTSGIEQYF.

The V call is TRBV7-8, the J call TRBJ2-7; 8 positions match TRBD1. The junction had 7 bases not matched to a gene; V was cut back by 2 bases and J by 1 base. The CDR3 runs to 16 residues. CDR1 and CDR2 from the germline V gene are SGHVS and FQNEAQ. In nucleotides, the CDR3 is TGTGCCAGCAGCTTAAAGAATGGACAGGGTTCCTACGAGCAGTACTTC. Its protein is CASSLKNGQGSYEQYF.

This clone has a single count. The rearrangement links TRBV5-1 to TRBJ2-5; 7 bases line up with TRBD1. Trimming removed 2 bases from V and 3 bases from J; junction bases left unmatched: 4. CDR3 length equals 14 residues. CDR1 is SGHRS and CDR2 is YFSETQ in the germline V gene. The CDR3 loop is CASSFWDREETQYF. In DNA, the CDR3 is TGCGCCAGCAGCTTTTGGGACAGAGAAGAGACCCAGTACTTC.

V is TRBV19 and J is TRBJ2-1; 10 nucleotides agree with TRBD2. Germline V CDR1 and CDR2: LNHDA, SQIVND (reference sequence). There are 13 residues in the CDR3. The V gene end was trimmed by 7 bases and the J gene end by 8 bases; junction bases not matched to a gene: 5. Here the CDR3 DNA reads TGTGCCAGTAAGCTAGCGGGAGTACATGAGCAGTTCTTC. This sequence encodes CASKLAGVHEQFF.

The rearrangement uses TRBV11-2 and TRBJ1-1, with D possibly being TRBD1 (5 bases). Germline CDR1 SGHAT, CDR2 FQNNGV. This CDR3 contains 13 residues. V lost 5 bases, J lost 1 base, and 8 bases lay in between. CDR3 coding DNA: TGTGCCAGCAGCGCCGACAGGAACACTGAAGCTTTCTTT. This codes for CASSADRNTEAFF.

V and J are TRBV5-6 and TRBJ2-5; D gene unclear. Germline V gene data show CDR1 as SGHDT and CDR2 as YYEEEE. V gave up 0 bases and J gave up 5 bases, with 8 bases separating them. The CDR3 totals 13 residues. The CDR3 sequence is CASSLGLVETQYF. The DNA for the CDR3 is TGTGCCAGCAGCTTGGGGCTAGTGGAGACCCAGTACTTC.

The genes are TRBV6-4 and TRBJ2-2; TRBD2 aligns across 11 bases. This CDR3 is 18 amino acids long. V lost 0 bases, J lost 3 bases, and 6 bases stayed unmatched. Germline V gives CDR1 MRHNA, CDR2 SNTAGT. Written as DNA, the CDR3 is TGTGCCAGCAGTGACTCCCCTTTAGCGGGAGGGGACACCGGGGAGCTGTTTTTT. This sequence encodes CASSDSPLAGGDTGELFF.

The rearrangement uses TRBV25-1 and TRBJ1-1, with no clear D. The CDR3 consists of 13 residues. V lost 1 base and J 8 bases, leaving 11 bases between the germline ends. CDR1 and CDR2 from the germline V gene are MGHDK and SYGVNS. This CDR3 reads CASSESNGEEAFF. CDR3 coding DNA: TGTGCCAGCAGTGAATCGAACGGGGAAGAAGCTTTCTTT.

The V call is TRBV13, the J call TRBJ2-5; 7 bases are shared with TRBD1. The CDR3 runs to 17 residues. J was trimmed by 4 bases and V by 8 bases; bases with no gene match: 19. Germline assignment: CDR1 PRHDT and CDR2 FYEKMQ (reference sequence). This CDR3 is CASVPSRTGTSRETQYF. In nucleotides, the CDR3 is TGTGCCAGCGTACCCTCTCGGACAGGAACATCGCGAGAGACCCAGTACTTC.

As for this clone: One junction end does not reproduce the germline sequence, and a read error may be involved. V and J are TRBV18 and TRBJ1-1, with 8 positions matching TRBD1. The germline CDR1 and CDR2 sequences are KGHSH and LQKENI. This CDR3 is 12 amino acids long. CDR3 amino acids: CASSPYIGQGPF. In DNA form, the CDR3 reads TGTGCCAGCTCACCTTATATCGGACAGGGCCCCTTT.

This sequence joins TRBV6-1 and TRBJ2-7; perhaps TRBD2 as D (5 bases). This CDR3 has 13 amino acids. Per the germline V gene, CDR1 is MNHNS and CDR2 is SASEGT. The ends were cut back, 10 bases at V and 2 bases at J, with 15 bases in the middle. The chain's CDR3 is CATPGRGTYEQYF. CDR3 DNA: TGTGCCACCCCGGGCCGAGGGACCTACGAGCAGTACTTC.

This sequence joins TRBV5-1 and TRBJ2-4, with D possibly matching TRBD2 (6 bases). V lost 3 bases and J lost 0, with 13 bases in between. Germline V lookup: CDR1 SGHRS, CDR2 YFSETQ. The CDR3 contains 16 residues. The CDR3 DNA reads as TGCGCCAGCAGCTCCCCCGGAGGGATAGCCAAAAACATTCAGTACTTC. This gives the protein CASSSPGGIAKNIQYF.

The J gene is TRBJ2-3, the V gene TRBV27; the match to TRBD1 covers 7 bases. The ends lost 5 bases at V and 1 base at J; junction bases unmatched: 6. Looked up from germline, CDR1 is MNHEY and CDR2 is SMNVEV (reference sequence). The CDR3 runs 15 residues. The DNA of the CDR3 is TGTGCCAGCAGTATAAACAGGGGACGCACAGATACGCAGTATTTT. Protein sequence: CASSINRGRTDTQYF.

This chain links TRBV6-1 with TRBJ2-3; 14 bases line up with TRBD2. The germline V gene encodes CDR1 MNHNS and CDR2 SASEGT. The V gene end was trimmed by 8 bases and the J gene end by 6 bases; junction bases not matched to a gene: 7. This CDR3 spans 15 amino acids. CDR3 DNA sequence: TGTGCCAGCCAGAGGGGACTAGCGGGAGCGGATACGCAGTATTTT. Protein product: CASQRGLAGADTQYF.

This sequence joins TRBV28 and TRBJ1-4; 8 positions match TRBD1. Germline CDR1 and CDR2: MDHEN and SYDVKM. The J segment lost 8 bases and the V segment lost 4 bases, leaving 9 bases of the junction unmatched. CDR3 length equals 15 residues. The CDR3 nucleotides are TGTGCCAGCAGTTCCGGACAGGGAGTGAACGAAAAACTGTTTTTT. Translating gives CASSSGQGVNEKLFF. The variable domain in full, with the rest retrieved from reference TRBV28 and TRBJ1-4, is DVKVTQSSRYLVKRTGEKVFLECVQDMDHENMFWYRQDPGLGLRLIYFSYDVKMKEKGDIPEGYSVSREKKERFSLILESASTNQTSMYLCASSSGQGVNEKLFFGSGTQLSVL.

As to this clone: Relative to the germline gene, one junction end is altered; a read error may explain this. The chain has TRBV12-5 and TRBJ2-3; 7 bases map to TRBD1. Per the germline V gene, CDR1 is LGHNT and CDR2 is FRNRAP. The CDR3 contains 14 residues. As DNA, the CDR3 is TGTGCTAGTGGCTTGGGACAGATCACAGATACGCAGTATTTT. Translating it yields CASGLGQITDTQYF.

In this sample, this clone turned up once. The chain links TRBV11-2 to TRBJ2-7, with 8 bases identical to TRBD1. V lost 5 bases and J lost 4; bases outside the gene matches: 10. The germline gives CDR1 SGHAT, CDR2 FQNNGV. The CDR3 covers 15 residues. CDR3 DNA sequence: TGTGCCAGCAGCCCAGCGGACAGGGTCTTATACGAGCAGTACTTC. This sequence encodes CASSPADRVLYEQYF.

The chain uses TRBV2 and TRBJ1-5; D may be TRBD1 (5 bases). From germline, CDR1 is SNHLY and CDR2 FYNNEI. The V end lost 8 bases, the J end lost 1 base, and 18 bases lay between the germline ends. The CDR3 spans 16 residues. The chain's CDR3 is CASSPGLRGSNQPQHF. DNA for the CDR3: TGTGCCAGCTCCCCAGGTCTACGGGGGAGCAATCAGCCCCAGCATTTT.

The chain uses TRBV10-3 and TRBJ1-5; D unclear. Germline V gives CDR1 ENHRY, CDR2 SYGVKD. This CDR3 spans 12 amino acids. V lost 7 bases and J lost 7, with 11 bases in between. The CDR3 DNA reads as TGTGCCATCAATGTTGGGCGACAGCCCCAGCATTTT. Its translation is CAINVGRQPQHF.

The rearrangement uses TRBV5-4 and TRBJ1-2; D unresolved. The length of the CDR3 is 14 residues. Trimming stripped 3 bases from V and 4 bases from J, with 13 bases between. Germline CDR1 and CDR2: SGHNT and YYREEE (reference sequence). The CDR3 nucleotides read TGTGCCAGCAGCTCGGCCGGAGTAGGCTATGGCTACACCTTC. This encodes CASSSAGVGYGYTF.

J is TRBJ2-2 and V is TRBV11-3; D remains ambiguous. The V end lost 2 bases, the J end lost 0 bases, and 10 bases lay between the germline ends. CDR1 and CDR2 (germline): SGHNT, YENEEA. The CDR3 runs to 16 residues. CDR3 coding DNA: TGTGCCAGCAGCTTATTCGGCGGAGCGAACACCGGGGAGCTGTTTTTT. It is translated as CASSLFGGANTGELFF.

This sequence joins TRBV2 and TRBJ1-2, with 11 bases lining up with TRBD1. CDR3 size: 18 residues. Per the germline V gene, CDR1 is SNHLY and CDR2 is FYNNEI. V shed 7 bases and J 4 bases; nucleotides not matched to a gene: 17. The CDR3 region is CASIGDWTGGGLPYGYTF. The CDR3 DNA is TGTGCCAGCATCGGGGATTGGACAGGGGGCGGGTTACCCTATGGCTACACCTTC.